Described below is a single TCR beta chain sequence and its context. This entry is derived from a study of cytomegalovirus exposure and HLA in healthy donors. Both 60 Vbeta primers and 13 Jbeta primers went into the PCR. Clones were read by immunoSEQ multiplex PCR, and TCRdb kept only the in-frame ones, dropping some. The sample consists of about 170,000 clones, over 65% of them appearing once. The V gene's germline CDR1 is ENHRY and CDR2 SYGVKD. The V and J ends lost 6 bases and 3 bases, in that order; junction bases with no gene match: 6. CDR3 length: 14 residues. The V call is TRBV10-3, the J call TRBJ2-7, with TRBD2 matching over 9 bases. Sequenced material: PBMCs. This clonotype was obtained from a woman aged 25 to 39 in good health and CMV-seropositive. Here the CDR3 DNA reads TGTGCCATCAGGGGGGGGACTAGCAACTACGAGCAGTACTTC. Protein product: CAIRGGTSNYEQYF.